This is a list of T cell receptor beta chains from one sample in a study of cytomegalovirus exposure and HLA in healthy donors. Some clones are missing from TCRdb's copy, which holds only in-frame ones; the method was immunoSEQ multiplex PCR. The sample lists some 240,000 clones; 78% were seen once. The sample taken for sequencing was PBMCs. The source of these receptors is a male donor in good health and CMV-seronegative. Each CDR3 is given with its conserved first and last residue. The order of the fields is J gene, D gene, clone size, V gene, CDR3 DNA, CDR3 protein. A D gene is named only where the DNA matches it firmly. Size values are once, few and many counts, or a class for expanded clones, and some rows have none.

J gene: TRBJ1-2; D gene: NA; clone size: NA; V gene: TRBV6-1; CDR3 DNA: TGTGCCAGCAGCCAGATCTATGGCTACACCTTC; CDR3 protein: CASSQIYGYTF
J gene: TRBJ2-1; D gene: NA; clone size: NA; V gene: TRBV11-2; CDR3 DNA: TGTGCCAGCAGCTTAGGGGGACTCGGAAGGGATGAGCAGTTCTTC; CDR3 protein: CASSLGGLGRDEQFF
J gene: TRBJ2-3; D gene: TRBD2; clone size: NA; V gene: TRBV28; CDR3 DNA: TGTGCCAGCAGTCGGGAACCGGGACTAGCGTCAGATACGCAGTATTTT; CDR3 protein: CASSREPGLASDTQYF
J gene: TRBJ2-1; D gene: NA; clone size: NA; V gene: TRBV9; CDR3 DNA: TGTGCCAGCAGTGCAGTCATAAACAATGAGCAGTTCTTC; CDR3 protein: CASSAVINNEQFF
J gene: TRBJ1-3; D gene: NA; clone size: NA; V gene: TRBV2; CDR3 DNA: TGTGCCAGCAGTGTTGCGGCTTTGAGAAACACCATATATTTT; CDR3 protein: CASSVAALRNTIYF
J gene: TRBJ2-2; D gene: TRBD2; clone size: once; V gene: TRBV19; CDR3 DNA: TGTGCCAGTAGTATAGGCGCGGGAGGAGCCGGGGAGCTGTTTTTT; CDR3 protein: CASSIGAGGAGELFF
J gene: TRBJ2-1; D gene: TRBD2; clone size: NA; V gene: TRBV19; CDR3 DNA: TGTGCCAGTAGTATAGACCCCATGCCGGGGGGCAATGAGCAGTTCTTC; CDR3 protein: CASSIDPMPGGNEQFF
J gene: TRBJ2-2; D gene: NA; clone size: NA; V gene: TRBV9; CDR3 DNA: TGTGCCAGCAGCGTAGAGGGGGTCCCCCGGGAGCTGTTTTTT; CDR3 protein: CASSVEGVPRELFF
J gene: TRBJ2-2; D gene: NA; clone size: NA; V gene: TRBV19; CDR3 DNA: TGTGCCAGTAGTATAGATCGATGGTCAGGGTGGGCCACCGGGGAGCTGTTTTTT; CDR3 protein: CASSIDRWSGWATGELFF
J gene: TRBJ1-4; D gene: TRBD1; clone size: NA; V gene: TRBV11-2; CDR3 DNA: TGTGCCAGCAGCCCTGGACAGGTGCTTAATGAAAAACTGTTTTTT; CDR3 protein: CASSPGQVLNEKLFF
J gene: TRBJ1-1; D gene: NA; clone size: NA; V gene: TRBV11-3; CDR3 DNA: TGTGCCAGCAGCGCAAGGGGGAACACTGAAGCTTTCTTT; CDR3 protein: CASSARGNTEAFF
J gene: TRBJ1-1; D gene: NA; clone size: NA; V gene: TRBV18; CDR3 DNA: TGTGCCAGCAATACAGCAATGAACACTGAAGCTTTCTTT; CDR3 protein: CASNTAMNTEAFF
J gene: TRBJ2-7; D gene: TRBD1; clone size: NA; V gene: TRBV23-1; CDR3 DNA: TGCGCCAGCAGTCAGAAGTGGGACAGGGACTCCTACGAGCAGTACTTC; CDR3 protein: CASSQKWDRDSYEQYF
J gene: TRBJ1-3; D gene: TRBD1; clone size: NA; V gene: TRBV18; CDR3 DNA: TGTGCCAGCTCACCACAGACAGGGAGAAACACCATATATTTT; CDR3 protein: CASSPQTGRNTIYF
J gene: TRBJ1-1; D gene: TRBD1; clone size: NA; V gene: TRBV6-4; CDR3 DNA: TGTGCCAGCAGTGATACGGACAGGGCCTCTGAAGCTTTCTTT; CDR3 protein: CASSDTDRASEAFF
J gene: TRBJ1-3; D gene: TRBD1; clone size: NA; V gene: TRBV7-8; CDR3 DNA: TGTGCCAGCAGCTTAGGGGGGACAGGGACGGCTGGAAACACCATATATTTT; CDR3 protein: CASSLGGTGTAGNTIYF
J gene: TRBJ2-1; D gene: TRBD2; clone size: NA; V gene: TRBV9; CDR3 DNA: TGTGCCAGCAGCGCGACCGGGACTAGCGGGACGATATACAATGAGCAGTTCTTC; CDR3 protein: CASSATGTSGTIYNEQFF
J gene: TRBJ2-7; D gene: NA; clone size: NA; V gene: TRBV7-9; CDR3 DNA: TGTGCCAGCGGGAGTACACCCTACGAGCAGTACTTC; CDR3 protein: CASGSTPYEQYF
J gene: TRBJ2-7; D gene: NA; clone size: NA; V gene: TRBV2; CDR3 DNA: TGTGCCAGCAGTGAAGTGGCAGCGAGCTCCTACGAGCAGTACTTC; CDR3 protein: CASSEVAASSYEQYF
J gene: TRBJ1-4; D gene: NA; clone size: NA; V gene: TRBV19; CDR3 DNA: TGTGCCAGTAGCCACTTACAGACCACTAATGAAAAACTGTTTTTT; CDR3 protein: CASSHLQTTNEKLFF
J gene: TRBJ1-2; D gene: TRBD1; clone size: NA; V gene: TRBV4-2; CDR3 DNA: TGTGCCAGCAGCAAAGGACAGGGGGCAAAATATGGCTACACCTTC; CDR3 protein: CASSKGQGAKYGYTF
J gene: TRBJ2-3; D gene: TRBD2; clone size: NA; V gene: TRBV18; CDR3 DNA: TGTGCCAGCTCACCACGACTAGCGAGATTGGATACGCAGTATTTT; CDR3 protein: CASSPRLARLDTQYF
J gene: TRBJ2-2; D gene: NA; clone size: NA; V gene: TRBV19; CDR3 DNA: TGTGCCAGTAGTGGAACAGGGACCGGGGAGCTGTTTTTT; CDR3 protein: CASSGTGTGELFF
J gene: TRBJ2-1; D gene: TRBD2; clone size: NA; V gene: TRBV7-9; CDR3 DNA: TGTGCCAGCAGCTTAGGGACTAGGTTTAATGAGCAGTTCTTC; CDR3 protein: CASSLGTRFNEQFF
J gene: TRBJ1-5; D gene: NA; clone size: few; V gene: TRBV19; CDR3 DNA: TGTGCCAGTAGTGAGTTAGATCAGCCCCAGCATTTT; CDR3 protein: CASSELDQPQHF
J gene: TRBJ2-1; D gene: TRBD2; clone size: NA; V gene: TRBV2; CDR3 DNA: TGTGCCAGCAGTGGCGGGACTAGAGGGAATGAGCAGTTCTTC; CDR3 protein: CASSGGTRGNEQFF
J gene: TRBJ2-5; D gene: TRBD2; clone size: NA; V gene: TRBV11-3; CDR3 DNA: TGTGCCAGCAGCCTCGGGGGGGTAGAGACCCAGTACTTC; CDR3 protein: CASSLGGVETQYF
J gene: TRBJ2-2; D gene: NA; clone size: NA; V gene: TRBV7-2; CDR3 DNA: TGTGCCAGCAGCTTAGCAGGGGACACCGGGGAGCTGTTTTTT; CDR3 protein: CASSLAGDTGELFF
J gene: TRBJ2-4; D gene: NA; clone size: NA; V gene: TRBV27; CDR3 DNA: TGTGCCAGCAGTCCCGGCCAGCCGGGGTATAACATTCAGTACTTC; CDR3 protein: CASSPGQPGYNIQYF
J gene: TRBJ2-3; D gene: NA; clone size: NA; V gene: TRBV7-2; CDR3 DNA: TGTGCCAGCAGCAACCCTACCACAGATACGCAGTATTTT; CDR3 protein: CASSNPTTDTQYF
J gene: TRBJ1-1; D gene: TRBD1; clone size: NA; V gene: TRBV6-5; CDR3 DNA: TGTGCCAGCAGTAATCACGGACAGGCAAACACTGAAGCTTTCTTT; CDR3 protein: CASSNHGQANTEAFF
J gene: TRBJ2-1; D gene: TRBD2; clone size: NA; V gene: TRBV15; CDR3 DNA: TGTGCCACCAGCGATAGACTAGCGGGAGGCAATGAGCAGTTCTTC; CDR3 protein: CATSDRLAGGNEQFF
J gene: TRBJ1-2; D gene: NA; clone size: NA; V gene: TRBV18; CDR3 DNA: TGTGCCAGCTCACCGGAGATGGGGGGGATGAGTGGCTACACCTTC; CDR3 protein: CASSPEMGGMSGYTF
J gene: TRBJ2-1; D gene: TRBD2; clone size: NA; V gene: TRBV9; CDR3 DNA: TGTGCCAGCAGCGTAGAAGCGGGACCCTACAATGAGCAGTTCTTC; CDR3 protein: CASSVEAGPYNEQFF
J gene: TRBJ2-7; D gene: TRBD2; clone size: NA; V gene: TRBV19; CDR3 DNA: TGTGCCAGTAGCGGCGGGGGGGCCTACGAGCAGTACTTC; CDR3 protein: CASSGGGAYEQYF
J gene: TRBJ1-2; D gene: NA; clone size: NA; V gene: TRBV5-4; CDR3 DNA: TGTGCCAGCCGCTACCCGAGTCGCGGCGGGGGCTACACCTTC; CDR3 protein: CASRYPSRGGGYTF
J gene: TRBJ1-4; D gene: TRBD1; clone size: NA; V gene: TRBV6-1; CDR3 DNA: TGTGCCAGCAGTGAGACAGGGGAGGTCGTGAGTGAAAAACTGTTTTTT; CDR3 protein: CASSETGEVVSEKLFF
J gene: TRBJ1-5; D gene: NA; clone size: NA; V gene: TRBV28; CDR3 DNA: TGTGCCAGCAGTTCACAGGGCGGCAATCAGCCCCAGCATTTT; CDR3 protein: CASSSQGGNQPQHF
J gene: TRBJ2-5; D gene: NA; clone size: NA; V gene: TRBV9; CDR3 DNA: TGTGCCAGCAGCGCCTCAGGGTTGGTTGGGGAGACCCAGTACTTC; CDR3 protein: CASSASGLVGETQYF
J gene: TRBJ2-1; D gene: TRBD1; clone size: NA; V gene: TRBV5-4; CDR3 DNA: TGTGCCAGCAGCCTCCCGGGACAGGGTCTTTCCTACAATGAGCAGTTCTTC; CDR3 protein: CASSLPGQGLSYNEQFF
J gene: TRBJ2-7; D gene: TRBD1; clone size: NA; V gene: TRBV19; CDR3 DNA: TGTGCCAGTAGTATAACGGGACAGGCCACCTACGAGCAGTACTTC; CDR3 protein: CASSITGQATYEQYF
J gene: TRBJ2-2; D gene: NA; clone size: NA; V gene: TRBV6-5; CDR3 DNA: TGTGCCAGCAGTTACCCGATGGGGAGGTTCACCGGGGAGCTGTTTTTT; CDR3 protein: CASSYPMGRFTGELFF
J gene: TRBJ2-7; D gene: TRBD2; clone size: NA; V gene: TRBV4-2; CDR3 DNA: TGTGCCAGCAGCCAAGCGCAGACTAGCTCTTTTGCCCCCTACGAGCAGTACTTC; CDR3 protein: CASSQAQTSSFAPYEQYF
J gene: TRBJ2-3; D gene: TRBD2; clone size: NA; V gene: TRBV11-3; CDR3 DNA: TGTGCCAGCAGCTCTCCCGGGGGTAGCGGGAAGAGCACAGATACGCAGTATTTT; CDR3 protein: CASSSPGGSGKSTDTQYF
J gene: TRBJ1-3; D gene: NA; clone size: few; V gene: TRBV18; CDR3 DNA: TGTGCCAGCTCACCACAGGACATCCGGGGAAACACCATATATTTT; CDR3 protein: CASSPQDIRGNTIYF
J gene: TRBJ1-1; D gene: NA; clone size: NA; V gene: TRBV28; CDR3 DNA: TGTGCCAGCAGTTTTCCCTCCTTTGAAGCTTTCTTT; CDR3 protein: CASSFPSFEAFF
J gene: TRBJ2-5; D gene: NA; clone size: NA; V gene: TRBV30; CDR3 DNA: TGTGCCTGGAGTGTACGGACACGGGAGACCCAGTACTTC; CDR3 protein: CAWSVRTRETQYF
J gene: TRBJ1-2; D gene: TRBD1; clone size: NA; V gene: TRBV28; CDR3 DNA: TGTGCCAGCAGTTTGGGGGACAGGGGGCTAAATGGCTACACCTTC; CDR3 protein: CASSLGDRGLNGYTF
J gene: TRBJ1-5; D gene: NA; clone size: NA; V gene: TRBV13; CDR3 DNA: TGTGCCAGCAGCTTTCGTGCGGGGGGCGCGGGAAGCAATCAGCCCCAGCATTTT; CDR3 protein: CASSFRAGGAGSNQPQHF
J gene: TRBJ2-2; D gene: TRBD2; clone size: NA; V gene: TRBV18; CDR3 DNA: TGTGCCAGCCTGAAGTCTGGACTAGCGGGAGTTGGCACCGGGGAGCTGTTTTTT; CDR3 protein: CASLKSGLAGVGTGELFF
J gene: TRBJ1-1; D gene: NA; clone size: few; V gene: TRBV6-1; CDR3 DNA: TGTGCCAGCAGTGGCCAGGGCCCATGGTTCCCTGAAGCTTTCTTT; CDR3 protein: CASSGQGPWFPEAFF